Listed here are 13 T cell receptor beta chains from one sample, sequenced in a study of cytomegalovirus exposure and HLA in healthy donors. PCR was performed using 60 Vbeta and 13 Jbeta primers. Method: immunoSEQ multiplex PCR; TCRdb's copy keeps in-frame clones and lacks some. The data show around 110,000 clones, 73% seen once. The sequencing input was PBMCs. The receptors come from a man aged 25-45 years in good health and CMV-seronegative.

CDR3 region: CASSSGQGNRSPLHF. The CDR3 nucleotides read TGTGCCAGCAGTTCAGGACAGGGGAATCGTTCACCCCTCCACTTT. The chain carries TRBV28 and TRBJ1-6, with 9 bases fitting TRBD1. J was trimmed by 9 bases and V by 4 bases; bases with no gene match: 7. The length of the CDR3 is 15 residues. CDR1 is MDHEN and CDR2 is SYDVKM in the germline V gene.

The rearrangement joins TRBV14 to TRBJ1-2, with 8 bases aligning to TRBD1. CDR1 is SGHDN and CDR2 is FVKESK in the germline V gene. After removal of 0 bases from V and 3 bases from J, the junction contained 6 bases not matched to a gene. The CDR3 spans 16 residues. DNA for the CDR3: TGTGCCAGCAGCCAAGATGTGGCAGGGGGCCACTATGGCTACACCTTC. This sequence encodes CASSQDVAGGHYGYTF.

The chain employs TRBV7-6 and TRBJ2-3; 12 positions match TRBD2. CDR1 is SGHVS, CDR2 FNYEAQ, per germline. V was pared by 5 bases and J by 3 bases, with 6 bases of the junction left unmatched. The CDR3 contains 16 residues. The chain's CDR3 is CASSMQLAGGTDTQYF. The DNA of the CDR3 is TGTGCCAGCAGCATGCAGCTAGCGGGAGGGACAGATACGCAGTATTTT.

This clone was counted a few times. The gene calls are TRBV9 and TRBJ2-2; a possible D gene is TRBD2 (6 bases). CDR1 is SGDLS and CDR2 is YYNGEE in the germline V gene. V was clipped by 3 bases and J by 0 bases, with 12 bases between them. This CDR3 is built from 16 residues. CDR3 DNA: TGTGCCAGCAGCGGGGGGACGGGGGCGAACACCGGGGAGCTGTTTTTT. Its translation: CASSGGTGANTGELFF.

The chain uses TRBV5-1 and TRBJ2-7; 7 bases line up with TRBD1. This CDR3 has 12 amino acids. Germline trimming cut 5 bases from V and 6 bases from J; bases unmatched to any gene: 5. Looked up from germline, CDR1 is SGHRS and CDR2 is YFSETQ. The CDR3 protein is CASRPDRAEQYF. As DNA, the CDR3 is TGCGCCAGCAGACCCGACAGGGCCGAGCAGTACTTC.

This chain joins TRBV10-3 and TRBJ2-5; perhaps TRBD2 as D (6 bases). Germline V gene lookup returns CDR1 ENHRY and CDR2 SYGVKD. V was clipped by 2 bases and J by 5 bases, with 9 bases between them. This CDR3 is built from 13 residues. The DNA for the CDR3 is TGTGCCATCAGTGAGCCGGCGGGGGAGACCCAGTACTTC. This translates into CAISEPAGETQYF.

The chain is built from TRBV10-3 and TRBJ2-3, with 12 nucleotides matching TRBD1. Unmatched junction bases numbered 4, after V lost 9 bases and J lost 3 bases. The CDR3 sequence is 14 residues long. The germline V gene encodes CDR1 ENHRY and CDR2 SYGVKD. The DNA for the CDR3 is TGTGCCATGGGACAGGGGGCGCCTACAGATACGCAGTATTTT. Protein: CAMGQGAPTDTQYF.

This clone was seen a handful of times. Here the CDR3 DNA reads TGTGCCACCAGCCTCGCGGGAAGAGGCCTAACGTACAATGAGCAGTTCTTC. Translating gives CATSLAGRGLTYNEQFF. The chain combines TRBV15 with TRBJ2-1, with D perhaps matching TRBD2 (6 bases). Germline V gene sequence: CDR1 LNHNV, CDR2 YYDKDF (reference sequence). CDR3 size: 17 residues. Trimming removed 5 bases at V and 4 bases at J, with 21 bases between.

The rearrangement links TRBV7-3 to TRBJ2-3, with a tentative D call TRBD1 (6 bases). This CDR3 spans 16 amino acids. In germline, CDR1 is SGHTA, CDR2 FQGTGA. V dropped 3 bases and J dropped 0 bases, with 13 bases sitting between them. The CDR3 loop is CASSFWTRGSTDTQYF. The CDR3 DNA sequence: TGTGCCAGCAGCTTTTGGACCAGGGGTAGCACAGATACGCAGTATTTT.

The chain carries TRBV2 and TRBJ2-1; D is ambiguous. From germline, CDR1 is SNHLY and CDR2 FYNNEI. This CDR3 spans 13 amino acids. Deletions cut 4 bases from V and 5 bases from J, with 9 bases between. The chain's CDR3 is CASSAEANNEQFF. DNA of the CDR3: TGTGCCAGCAGTGCTGAAGCTAACAATGAGCAGTTCTTC.

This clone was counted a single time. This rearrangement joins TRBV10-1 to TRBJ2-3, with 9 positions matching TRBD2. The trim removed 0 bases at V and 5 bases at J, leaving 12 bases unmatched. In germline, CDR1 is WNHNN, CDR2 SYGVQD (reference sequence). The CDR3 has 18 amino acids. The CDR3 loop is CASSESSRGGGAVDTQYF. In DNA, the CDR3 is TGCGCCAGCAGTGAGTCTTCCCGCGGCGGGGGGGCCGTAGATACGCAGTATTTT.

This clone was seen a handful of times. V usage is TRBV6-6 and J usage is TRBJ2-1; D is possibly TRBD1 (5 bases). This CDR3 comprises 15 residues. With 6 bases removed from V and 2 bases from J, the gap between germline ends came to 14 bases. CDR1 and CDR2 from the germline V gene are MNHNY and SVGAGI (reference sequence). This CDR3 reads CASRRDSATYNEQFF. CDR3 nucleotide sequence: TGTGCCAGCAGACGAGACAGTGCTACCTACAATGAGCAGTTCTTC.

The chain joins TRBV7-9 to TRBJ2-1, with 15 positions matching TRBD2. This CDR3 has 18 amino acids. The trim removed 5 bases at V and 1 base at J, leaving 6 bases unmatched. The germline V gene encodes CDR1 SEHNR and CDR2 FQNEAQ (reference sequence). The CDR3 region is CASSRRTSGRGSYNEQFF. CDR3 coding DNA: TGTGCCAGCAGCCGTAGGACTAGCGGGAGGGGATCCTACAATGAGCAGTTCTTC.